This TCR beta chain came from a study of shared clonotypes between healthy human individuals. Whole-study context: The composition of the donors was a couple of women and a few men aged 18 to 49.

Produced via immunoSEQ multiplex PCR; TCRdb's table is partial and in-frame only. This sample has around 2,000,000 clones, with over 85% found just once. This clone appeared once. Germline V gene lookup returns CDR1 WSHSY and CDR2 SAAADI. V shed 6 bases and J 8 bases; nucleotides not matched to a gene: 6. The CDR3 extends over 13 amino acids. V and J are TRBV10-2 and TRBJ1-4; 7 positions agree with TRBD1. The sequencing sample was made of naive CD4+ T cells sorted from blood. Subset of the sample: CD45RA+ positively selected. This sequence originates from a man younger than 30 in good health. This CDR3 reads CASRNRGREKLFF. The CDR3 DNA reads TGCGCCAGCAGGAACAGGGGAAGGGAAAAACTGTTTTTT.